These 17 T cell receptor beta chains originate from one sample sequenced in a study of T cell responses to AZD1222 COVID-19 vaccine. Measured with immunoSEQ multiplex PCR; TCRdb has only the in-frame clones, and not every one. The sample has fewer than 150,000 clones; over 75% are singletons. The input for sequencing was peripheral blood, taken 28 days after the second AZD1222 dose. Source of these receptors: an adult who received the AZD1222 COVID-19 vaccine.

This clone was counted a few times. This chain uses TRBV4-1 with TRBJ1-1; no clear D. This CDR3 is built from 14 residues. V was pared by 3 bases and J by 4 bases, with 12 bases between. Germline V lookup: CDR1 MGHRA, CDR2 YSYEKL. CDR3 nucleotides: TGCGCCAGCAGCCAGACGTCGGGTATCACTGAAGCTTTCTTT. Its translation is CASSQTSGITEAFF.

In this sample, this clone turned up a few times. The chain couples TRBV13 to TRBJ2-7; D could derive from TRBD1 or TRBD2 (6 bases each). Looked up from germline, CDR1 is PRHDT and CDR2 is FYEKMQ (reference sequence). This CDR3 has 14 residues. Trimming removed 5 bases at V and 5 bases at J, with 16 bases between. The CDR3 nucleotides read TGTGCCAGCAGCGGGCTTAGGGGGGCACACGAGCAGTACTTC. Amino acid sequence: CASSGLRGAHEQYF.

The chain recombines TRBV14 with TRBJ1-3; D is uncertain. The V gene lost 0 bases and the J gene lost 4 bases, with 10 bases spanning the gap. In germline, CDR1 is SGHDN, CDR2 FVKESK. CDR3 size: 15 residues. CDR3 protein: CASSQDPGYGNTIYF. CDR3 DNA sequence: TGTGCCAGCAGCCAAGATCCGGGTTACGGAAACACCATATATTTT.

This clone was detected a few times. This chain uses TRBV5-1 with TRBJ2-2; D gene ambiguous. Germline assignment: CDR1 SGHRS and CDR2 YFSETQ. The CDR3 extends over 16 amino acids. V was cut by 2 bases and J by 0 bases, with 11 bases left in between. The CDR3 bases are TGCGCCAGCAGCTTTCCCGGTTACGCGAACACCGGGGAGCTGTTTTTT. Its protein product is CASSFPGYANTGELFF. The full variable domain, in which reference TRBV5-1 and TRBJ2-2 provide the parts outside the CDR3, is KAGVTQTPRYLIKTRGQQVTLSCSPISGHRSVSWYQQTPGQGLQFLFEYFSETQRNKGNFPGRFSGRQFSNSRSEMNVSTLELGDSALYLCASSFPGYANTGELFFGEGSRLTVL.

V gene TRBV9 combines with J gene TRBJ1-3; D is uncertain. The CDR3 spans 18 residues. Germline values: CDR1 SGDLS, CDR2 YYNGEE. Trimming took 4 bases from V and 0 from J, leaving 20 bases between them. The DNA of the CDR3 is TGTGCCAGCAGCCCATACGACGACCTTGAATCCTCTGGAAACACCATATATTTT. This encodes CASSPYDDLESSGNTIYF.

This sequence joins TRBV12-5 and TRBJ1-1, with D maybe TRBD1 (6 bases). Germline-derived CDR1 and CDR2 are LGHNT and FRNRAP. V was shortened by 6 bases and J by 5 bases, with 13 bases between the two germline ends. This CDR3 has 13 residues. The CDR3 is CASGGQGRTEAFF. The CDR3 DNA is TGTGCTAGTGGAGGGCAGGGGCGAACTGAAGCTTTCTTT.

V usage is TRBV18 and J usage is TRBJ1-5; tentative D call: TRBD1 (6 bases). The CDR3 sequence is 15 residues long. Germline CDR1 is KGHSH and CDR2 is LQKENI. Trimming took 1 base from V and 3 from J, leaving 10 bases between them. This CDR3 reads CASSPLGTLNQPQHF. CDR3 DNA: TGTGCCAGCTCACCACTCGGGACACTCAATCAGCCCCAGCATTTT.

The CDR3 DNA is TGTGCCAGCAGGAAACAGGGTAACTATGGCTACACCTTC. This sequence encodes CASRKQGNYGYTF. This chain uses TRBV21-1 with TRBJ1-2; the DNA was not used to check the table's D call, TRBD1. TRBV21-1 is a listed pseudogene. The CDR3 has 13 residues.

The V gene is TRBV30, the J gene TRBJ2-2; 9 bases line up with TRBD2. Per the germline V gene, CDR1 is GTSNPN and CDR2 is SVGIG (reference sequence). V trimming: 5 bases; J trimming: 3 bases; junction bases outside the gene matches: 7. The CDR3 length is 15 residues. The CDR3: CAWDSGGLYTGELFF. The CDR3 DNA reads TGTGCCTGGGACAGCGGGGGGCTCTACACCGGGGAGCTGTTTTTT.

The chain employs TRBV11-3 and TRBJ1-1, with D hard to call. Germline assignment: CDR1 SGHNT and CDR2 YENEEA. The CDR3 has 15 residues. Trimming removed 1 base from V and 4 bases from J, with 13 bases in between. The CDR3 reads CASSLGRGGFTEAFF. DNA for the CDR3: TGTGCCAGCAGCTTAGGTCGTGGAGGGTTCACTGAAGCTTTCTTT.

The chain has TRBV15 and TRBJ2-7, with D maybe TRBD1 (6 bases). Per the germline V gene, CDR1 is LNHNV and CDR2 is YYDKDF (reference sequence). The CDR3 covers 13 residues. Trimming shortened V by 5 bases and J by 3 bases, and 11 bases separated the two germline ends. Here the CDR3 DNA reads TGTGCCACCAGCCCCCGACAGGACTACGAGCAGTACTTC. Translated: CATSPRQDYEQYF.

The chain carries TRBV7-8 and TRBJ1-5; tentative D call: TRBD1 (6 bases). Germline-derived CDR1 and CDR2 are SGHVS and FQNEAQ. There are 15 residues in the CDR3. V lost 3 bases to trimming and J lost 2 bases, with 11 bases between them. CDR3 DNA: TGTGCCAGCAGCTTGCAGGGGTTGGGCAATCAGCCCCAGCATTTT. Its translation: CASSLQGLGNQPQHF.

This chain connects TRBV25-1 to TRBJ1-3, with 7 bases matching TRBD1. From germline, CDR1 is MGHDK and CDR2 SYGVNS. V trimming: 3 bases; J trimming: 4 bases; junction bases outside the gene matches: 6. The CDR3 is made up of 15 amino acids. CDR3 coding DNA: TGTGCCAGCAGTGACCCCCGGACAGGCGGAAACACCATATATTTT. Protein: CASSDPRTGGNTIYF.

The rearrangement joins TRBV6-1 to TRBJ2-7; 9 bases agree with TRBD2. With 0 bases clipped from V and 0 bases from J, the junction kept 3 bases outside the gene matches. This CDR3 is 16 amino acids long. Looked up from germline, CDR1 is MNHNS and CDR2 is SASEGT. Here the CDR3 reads CASSEALAGPSYEQYF. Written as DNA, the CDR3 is TGTGCCAGCAGTGAAGCACTAGCGGGTCCCTCCTACGAGCAGTACTTC.

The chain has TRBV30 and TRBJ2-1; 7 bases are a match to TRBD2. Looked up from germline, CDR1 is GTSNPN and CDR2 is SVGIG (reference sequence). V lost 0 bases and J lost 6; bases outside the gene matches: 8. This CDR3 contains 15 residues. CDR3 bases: TGTGCCTGGAGTGTGGCTAGCGGATTACCCAATGAGCAGTTCTTC. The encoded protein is CAWSVASGLPNEQFF.

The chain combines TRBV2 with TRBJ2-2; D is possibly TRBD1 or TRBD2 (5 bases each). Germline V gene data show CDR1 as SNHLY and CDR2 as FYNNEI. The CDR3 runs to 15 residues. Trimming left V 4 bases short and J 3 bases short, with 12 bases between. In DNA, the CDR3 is TGTGCCAGCAGTGTTCCGCAGGGAGACACCGGGGAGCTGTTTTTT. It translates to CASSVPQGDTGELFF.

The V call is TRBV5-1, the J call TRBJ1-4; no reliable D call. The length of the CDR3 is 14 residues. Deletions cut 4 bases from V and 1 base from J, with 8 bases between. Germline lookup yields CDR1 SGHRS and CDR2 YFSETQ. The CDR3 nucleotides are TGCGCCAGCAGCACCCAAGGAACTAATGAAAAACTGTTTTTT. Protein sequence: CASSTQGTNEKLFF. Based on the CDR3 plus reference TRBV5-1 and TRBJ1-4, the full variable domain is KAGVTQTPRYLIKTRGQQVTLSCSPISGHRSVSWYQQTPGQGLQFLFEYFSETQRNKGNFPGRFSGRQFSNSRSEMNVSTLELGDSALYLCASSTQGTNEKLFFGSGTQLSVL.